These 20 T cell receptor beta chains originate from one sample sequenced in a study of shared clonotypes between healthy human individuals. The repertoire was sequenced with immunoSEQ multiplex PCR; TCRdb's copy has only in-frame clones and lacks some. The table has some 2,100,000 clones, roughly 91% seen once; the top ten hold over 1.5%. The naive CD8 fraction comprised CD45RO-negative cells positively selected for CCR7 and excluded terminally differentiated effector memory CD45RA+ cells. The sample comprised naive CD8+ T cells from PBMCs. These receptor sequences come from a man aged 18 to 30 in good health. Some clones in this sample may be carry-over from other donors' samples.

The chain has TRBV7-8 and TRBJ1-4; TRBD1 is a possible D gene (5 bases). The CDR3 covers 13 residues. The V gene's germline CDR1 is SGHVS and CDR2 FQNEAQ. With 8 bases removed from V and 7 bases from J, the gap between germline ends came to 14 bases. For the CDR3, the DNA is TGTGCCAGCGTAGGGGCCCTACCTGAAAAACTGTTTTTT. Protein product: CASVGALPEKLFF. Full variable domain (rest looked up from reference TRBV7-8 and TRBJ1-4): GAGVSQSPRYKVAKRGQDVALRCDPISGHVSLFWYQQALGQGPEFLTYFQNEAQLDKSGLPSDRFFAERPEGSVSTLKIQRTQQEDSAVYLCASVGALPEKLFFGSGTQLSVL.

A single count supports this clone. This chain uses TRBV28 with TRBJ2-7, with a tentative D call TRBD2 (6 bases). The CDR3 is 15 residues long. V gave up 3 bases and J gave up 3 bases, with 15 bases separating them. The germline V gene has CDR1 MDHEN and CDR2 SYDVKM. CDR3 in amino acids: CASSFQPGTDYEQYF. The CDR3 DNA follows: TGTGCCAGCAGTTTCCAACCGGGGACTGACTACGAGCAGTACTTC.

The chain carries TRBV4-1 and TRBJ2-5; the match to TRBD1 covers 7 bases. V shed 2 bases, J shed 2 bases, and the junction held 5 bases outside the gene matches. Germline V CDR1 and CDR2: MGHRA, YSYEKL. The CDR3 is 15 residues long. The CDR3 spells CASSQRQGTQETQYF. DNA of the CDR3: TGCGCCAGCAGCCAACGACAGGGAACACAAGAGACCCAGTACTTC.

Details on this clone: The identical CDR3 is also encoded by other nucleotide sequences in the sample. The chain carries TRBV27 and TRBJ2-2; no clear D gene. Looked up from germline, CDR1 is MNHEY and CDR2 is SMNVEV (reference sequence). V gave up 1 base and J gave up 7 bases, with 7 bases separating them. The CDR3 length is 13 residues. This CDR3 is CASSLFPGGELFF. The CDR3, as DNA: TGTGCCAGCAGTTTATTTCCGGGCGGGGAGCTGTTTTTT.

In this sample, this clone turned up once. This chain uses TRBV4-2 with TRBJ1-2, with 11 bases identical to TRBD1. The V segment lost 4 bases and the J segment 7 bases; nucleotides outside the gene matches: 11. CDR1 is LGHNA, CDR2 YNFKEQ, per germline. This CDR3 region has 16 residues. Here the CDR3 reads CASSPRTGTGGGGYTF. DNA for the CDR3: TGTGCCAGCAGCCCCCGAACCGGGACAGGGGGTGGTGGCTACACCTTC.

This clone has just a few counts. The rearrangement uses TRBV20-1 and TRBJ1-1; no clear D. Trimming removed 0 bases at V and 7 bases at J, with 6 bases between. This CDR3 is built from 11 residues. From germline, CDR1 is DFQATT and CDR2 SNEGSKA (reference sequence). Here the CDR3 reads CSAREGYEAFF. CDR3 nucleotides: TGCAGTGCTAGAGAGGGCTATGAAGCTTTCTTT.

This chain joins TRBV7-2 and TRBJ2-7, with 7 positions matching TRBD1. CDR3 length: 15 amino acids. CDR1 and CDR2 from the germline V gene are SGHTA and FQGNSA. The junction had 9 bases not matched to a gene; V was cut back by 5 bases and J by 2 bases. CDR3 amino acids: CASSEPDRAPYEQYF. The CDR3 DNA reads TGTGCCAGCAGCGAACCAGACAGGGCCCCCTACGAGCAGTACTTC.

This chain joins TRBV5-5 and TRBJ1-1, with D maybe TRBD1 (6 bases). In germline, CDR1 is SGHKS, CDR2 YYEKEE (reference sequence). The V and J ends lost 1 base and 3 bases respectively, with 10 bases between them. The CDR3 has 14 amino acids. CDR3 in DNA: TGTGCCAGCAGCTTGTACAGGGTCGACACTGAAGCTTTCTTT. Protein: CASSLYRVDTEAFF.

Concerning this clone itself: The sample holds other DNA sequences that translate to the same CDR3. The genes are TRBV7-9 and TRBJ2-5; 8 bases match TRBD1. The CDR3 loop spans 14 amino acids. Unmatched junction bases numbered 3, after V lost 3 bases and J lost 3 bases. Germline V gives CDR1 SEHNR, CDR2 FQNEAQ (reference sequence). CDR3 protein: CASSFGQGKETQYF. CDR3 DNA sequence: TGTGCCAGCAGCTTCGGACAGGGTAAAGAGACCCAGTACTTC.

Remarks on this clone: Additional DNA sequences in this sample encode the identical CDR3. The V call is TRBV15, the J call TRBJ2-7; 9 nucleotides line up with TRBD2. This CDR3 region has 16 residues. The V and J ends lost 0 bases and 1 base, in that order; junction bases with no gene match: 4. Looked up from germline, CDR1 is LNHNV and CDR2 is YYDKDF (reference sequence). CDR3: CATSRDRGRVSYEQYF. In nucleotides, the CDR3 is TGTGCCACCAGCAGAGATCGCGGGAGGGTTTCCTACGAGCAGTACTTC.

This chain connects TRBV19 to TRBJ1-1, with 7 bases aligning to TRBD1. The germline CDR1 and CDR2 sequences are LNHDA and SQIVND (reference sequence). The CDR3 is 12 amino acids. Unmatched junction bases numbered 6, after V lost 5 bases and J lost 9 bases. CDR3 region: CASSPDRVKAFF. CDR3 bases: TGTGCCAGTAGTCCCGACAGGGTGAAAGCTTTCTTT.

V is TRBV19 and J is TRBJ1-2; D may be TRBD1 (5 bases). Trimming stripped 7 bases from V and 3 bases from J, with 18 bases between. Germline V gives CDR1 LNHDA, CDR2 SQIVND (reference sequence). The CDR3 runs to 15 residues. This CDR3 is CASTYRGGADYGYTF. The CDR3 DNA reads as TGTGCCAGTACCTACCGGGGAGGGGCGGACTATGGCTACACCTTC. Complete variable domain (other parts from reference TRBV19 and TRBJ1-2): DGGITQSPKYLFRKEGQNVTLSCEQNLNHDAMYWYRQDPGQGLRLIYYSQIVNDFQKGDIAEGYSVSREKKESFPLTVTSAQKNPTAFYLCASTYRGGADYGYTFGSGTRLTVV.

The rearrangement joins TRBV27 to TRBJ1-2, with a weak D call TRBD1 (6 bases). V was pared by 5 bases and J by 7 bases, with 14 bases between. The CDR3 runs 13 residues. Germline V gene sequence: CDR1 MNHEY, CDR2 SMNVEV (reference sequence). The CDR3 DNA reads as TGTGCCAGCAGTCCCGACCCAGGGGTTGGCTACACCTTC. It translates to CASSPDPGVGYTF.

The chain combines TRBV4-1 with TRBJ2-7, with TRBD2 as a possible D gene (6 bases). Trimming left V 0 bases short and J 1 base short, with 13 bases between. The germline CDR1 and CDR2 sequences are MGHRA and YSYEKL. The CDR3 has 16 residues. The CDR3 nucleotides are TGCGCCAGCAGCCAAGATCGGGCTAGCGAATCCTACGAGCAGTACTTC. This translates into CASSQDRASESYEQYF.

The rearrangement joins TRBV25-1 to TRBJ2-5, with 7 bases lining up with TRBD2. V lost 7 bases to trimming and J lost 11 bases; unmatched junction nucleotides: 19. The germline V gene encodes CDR1 MGHDK and CDR2 SYGVNS. There are 15 residues in the CDR3. The CDR3 here is CASMRREPGGGEQYF. The CDR3 nucleotides read TGTGCCAGCATGAGGAGGGAGCCGGGAGGAGGTGAGCAGTACTTC.

The rearrangement joins TRBV29-1 to TRBJ2-3, with TRBD2 matching 9 bases. The CDR3 loop spans 15 amino acids. V shed 5 bases and J 2 bases; nucleotides not matched to a gene: 8. Germline CDR1 and CDR2: SQVTM and ANQGSEA. Written as DNA, the CDR3 is TGCAGCGTTTCAACGACTAGCGGATACACAGATACGCAGTATTTT. This codes for CSVSTTSGYTDTQYF.

The V call is TRBV6-4, the J call TRBJ2-3; either TRBD1 or TRBD2 may supply D (6 bases each). CDR1 MRHNA and CDR2 SNTAGT come from the germline V gene. Trimming took 3 bases from V and 2 from J, leaving 9 bases between them. The CDR3 is 14 residues long. CDR3 nucleotide sequence: TGTGCCAGCAGTGAGGGGGGCCCCACAGATACGCAGTATTTT. This sequence encodes CASSEGGPTDTQYF.

V gene TRBV19 combines with J gene TRBJ2-7; weak D call: TRBD1 (6 bases). Germline V gives CDR1 LNHDA, CDR2 SQIVND (reference sequence). Trimming cost V 4 bases and J 3 bases, with 10 bases left between them. CDR3 length equals 13 residues. The DNA of the CDR3 is TGTGCCAGTAGTAGAGGGACATACTACGAGCAGTACTTC. Translated, it gives CASSRGTYYEQYF.

The chain employs TRBV7-9 and TRBJ1-2; perhaps TRBD1 as D (5 bases). Trimming took 5 bases from V and 6 from J, leaving 7 bases between them. Germline V CDR1 and CDR2: SEHNR, FQNEAQ (reference sequence). The CDR3 is 11 residues long. CDR3: CASSQGHGYTF. The CDR3 bases are TGTGCCAGCAGCCAGGGCCATGGCTACACCTTC.

The CDR3 here is CASSFGQQPYEQYF. The CDR3 nucleotides read TGTGCCAGCAGTTTCGGGCAGCAGCCCTACGAGCAGTACTTC. J is TRBJ2-7 and V is TRBV28; D call uncertain. The germline CDR1 and CDR2 sequences are MDHEN and SYDVKM. V dropped 3 bases and J dropped 2 bases, with 11 bases sitting between them. This CDR3 comprises 14 residues.